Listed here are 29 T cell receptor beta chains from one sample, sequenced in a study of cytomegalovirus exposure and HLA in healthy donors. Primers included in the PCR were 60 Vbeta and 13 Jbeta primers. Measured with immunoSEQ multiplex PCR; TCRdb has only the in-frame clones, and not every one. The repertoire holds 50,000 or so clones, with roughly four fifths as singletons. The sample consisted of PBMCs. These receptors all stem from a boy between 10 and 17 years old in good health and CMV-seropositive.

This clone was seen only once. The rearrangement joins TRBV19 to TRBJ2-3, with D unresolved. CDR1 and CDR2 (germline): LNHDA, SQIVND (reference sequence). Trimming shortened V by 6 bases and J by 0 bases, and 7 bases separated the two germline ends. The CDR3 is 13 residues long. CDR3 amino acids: CASRLPSTDTQYF. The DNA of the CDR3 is TGTGCCAGTAGACTTCCTAGCACAGATACGCAGTATTTT.

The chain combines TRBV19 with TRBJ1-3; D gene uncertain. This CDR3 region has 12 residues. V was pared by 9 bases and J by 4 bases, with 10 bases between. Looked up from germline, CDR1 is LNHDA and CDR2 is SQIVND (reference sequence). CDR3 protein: CASSTGGNTIYF. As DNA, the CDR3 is TGTGCCAGCTCGACTGGGGGAAACACCATATATTTT.

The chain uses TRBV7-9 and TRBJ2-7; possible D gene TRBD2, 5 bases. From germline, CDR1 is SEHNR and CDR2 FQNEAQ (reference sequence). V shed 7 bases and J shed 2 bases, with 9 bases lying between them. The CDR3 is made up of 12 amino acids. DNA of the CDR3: TGTGCCAGCACGGGGAGTCCCTACGAGCAGTACTTC. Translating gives CASTGSPYEQYF. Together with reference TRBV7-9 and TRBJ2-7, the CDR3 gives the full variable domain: DTGVSQNPRHKITKRGQNVTFRCDPISEHNRLYWYRQTLGQGPEFLTYFQNEAQLEKSRLLSDRFSAERPKGSFSTLEIQRTEQGDSAMYLCASTGSPYEQYFGPGTRLTVT.

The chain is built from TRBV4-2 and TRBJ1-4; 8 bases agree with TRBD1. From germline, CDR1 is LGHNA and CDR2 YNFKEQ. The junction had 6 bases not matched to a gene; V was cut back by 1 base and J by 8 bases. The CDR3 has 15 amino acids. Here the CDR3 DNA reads TGTGCCAGCAGCCAAGCGACAGGGGTCGTGGAAAAACTGTTTTTT. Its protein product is CASSQATGVVEKLFF.

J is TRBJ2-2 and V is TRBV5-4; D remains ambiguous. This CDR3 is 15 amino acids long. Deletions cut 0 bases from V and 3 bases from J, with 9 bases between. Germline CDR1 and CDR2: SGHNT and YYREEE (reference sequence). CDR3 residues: CASSLAQVDTGELFF. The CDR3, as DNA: TGTGCCAGCAGCTTGGCCCAGGTTGACACCGGGGAGCTGTTTTTT.

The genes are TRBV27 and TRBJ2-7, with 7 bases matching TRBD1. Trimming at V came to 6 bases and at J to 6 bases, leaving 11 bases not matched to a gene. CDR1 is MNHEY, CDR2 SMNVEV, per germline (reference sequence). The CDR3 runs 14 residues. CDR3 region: CASSPLDRASEQYF. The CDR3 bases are TGTGCCAGCAGCCCCCTTGACAGGGCCAGCGAGCAGTACTTC.

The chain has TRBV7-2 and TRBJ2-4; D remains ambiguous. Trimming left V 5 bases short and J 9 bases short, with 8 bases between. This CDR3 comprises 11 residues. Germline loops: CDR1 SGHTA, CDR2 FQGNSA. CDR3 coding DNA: TGTGCCAGCAGCCGGGTGGGCATTCAGTACTTC. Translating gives CASSRVGIQYF.

CDR3 nucleotide sequence: TGTGCCAGCAGTGACTTAGGACTAGGACATGAGCAGTTCTTC. Protein: CASSDLGLGHEQFF. This chain links TRBV6-4 with TRBJ2-1; TRBD2 matches at 7 bases. The CDR3 length is 14 residues. Germline-derived CDR1 and CDR2 are MRHNA and SNTAGT. J lost 8 bases, V lost 1 base, and 5 bases had no gene match.

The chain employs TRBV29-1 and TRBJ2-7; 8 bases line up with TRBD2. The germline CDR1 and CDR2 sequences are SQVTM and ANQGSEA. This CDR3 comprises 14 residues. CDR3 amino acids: CRPGGAKRCYEQYF. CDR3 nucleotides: TGCCGACCGGGGGGGGCGAAGAGGTGCTACGAGCAGTACTTC.

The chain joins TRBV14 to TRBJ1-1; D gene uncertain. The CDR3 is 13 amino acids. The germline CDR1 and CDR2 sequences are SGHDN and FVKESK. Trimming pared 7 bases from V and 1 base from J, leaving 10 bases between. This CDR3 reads CASNPRQNTEAFF. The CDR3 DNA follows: TGTGCCAGCAACCCACGACAGAACACTGAAGCTTTCTTT.

The CDR3 reads CASSSRGQVSNEQFF. CDR3 sequence (DNA): TGTGCCAGCAGTTCCAGGGGGCAGGTCAGCAATGAGCAGTTCTTC. The chain couples TRBV27 to TRBJ2-1; 8 bases are a match to TRBD1. CDR1 MNHEY and CDR2 SMNVEV come from the germline V gene (reference sequence). Trimming at V came to 4 bases and at J to 6 bases, leaving 8 bases not matched to a gene. CDR3 length: 15 amino acids.

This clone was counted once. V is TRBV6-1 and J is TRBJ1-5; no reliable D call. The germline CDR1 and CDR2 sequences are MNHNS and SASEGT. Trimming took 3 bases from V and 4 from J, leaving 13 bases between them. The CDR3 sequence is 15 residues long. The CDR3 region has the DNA TGTGCCAGCAGTGACCGTGTAGGGAGGAATCAGCCCCAGCATTTT. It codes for CASSDRVGRNQPQHF.

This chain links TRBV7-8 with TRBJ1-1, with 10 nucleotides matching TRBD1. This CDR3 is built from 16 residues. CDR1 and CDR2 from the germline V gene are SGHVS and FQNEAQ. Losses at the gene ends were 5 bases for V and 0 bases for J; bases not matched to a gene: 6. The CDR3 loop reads CASSPQTGGLNTEAFF. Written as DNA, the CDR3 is TGTGCCAGCAGCCCCCAGACAGGGGGCCTGAACACTGAAGCTTTCTTT.

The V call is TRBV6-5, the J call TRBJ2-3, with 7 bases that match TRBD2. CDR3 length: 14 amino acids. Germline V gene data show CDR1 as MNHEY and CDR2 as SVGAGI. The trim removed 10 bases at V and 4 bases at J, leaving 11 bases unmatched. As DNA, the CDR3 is TGTGCCACCCTGGCGGAGGGAGGGGCAGATACGCAGTATTTT. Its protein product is CATLAEGGADTQYF.

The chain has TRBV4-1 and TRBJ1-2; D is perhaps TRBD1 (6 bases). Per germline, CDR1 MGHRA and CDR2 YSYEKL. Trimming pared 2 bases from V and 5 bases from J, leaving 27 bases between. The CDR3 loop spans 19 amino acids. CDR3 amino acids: CASSQRKDSEAVVSYGYTF. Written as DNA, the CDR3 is TGCGCCAGCAGCCAACGTAAGGACAGCGAGGCGGTGGTGTCTTATGGCTACACCTTC.

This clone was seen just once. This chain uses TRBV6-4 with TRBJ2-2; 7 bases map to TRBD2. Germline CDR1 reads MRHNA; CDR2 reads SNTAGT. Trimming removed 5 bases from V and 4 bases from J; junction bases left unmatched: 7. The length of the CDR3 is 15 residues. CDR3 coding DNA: TGTGCCAGCAGTCCGGTGGGGGGGTCCACCGGGGAGCTGTTTTTT. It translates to CASSPVGGSTGELFF.

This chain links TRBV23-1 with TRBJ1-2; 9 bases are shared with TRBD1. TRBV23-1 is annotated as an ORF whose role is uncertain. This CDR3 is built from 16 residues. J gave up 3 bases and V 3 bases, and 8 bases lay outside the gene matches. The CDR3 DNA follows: TGCGCCAGCAGTCATCATCGACAGGGGGTATACTATGGCTACACCTTC. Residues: CASSHHRQGVYYGYTF.

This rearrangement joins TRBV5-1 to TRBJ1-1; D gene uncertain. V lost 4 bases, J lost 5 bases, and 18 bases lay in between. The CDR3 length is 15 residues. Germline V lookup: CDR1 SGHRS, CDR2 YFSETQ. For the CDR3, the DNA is TGCGCCAGCAGCCCTGCCGGGGAGGTGGGGACTGAAGCTTTCTTT. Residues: CASSPAGEVGTEAFF.

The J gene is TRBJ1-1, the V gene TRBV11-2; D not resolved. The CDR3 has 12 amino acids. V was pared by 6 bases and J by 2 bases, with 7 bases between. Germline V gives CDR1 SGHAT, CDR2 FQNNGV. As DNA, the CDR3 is TGTGCCAGCAGTCCGTCCAACACTGAAGCTTTCTTT. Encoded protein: CASSPSNTEAFF.

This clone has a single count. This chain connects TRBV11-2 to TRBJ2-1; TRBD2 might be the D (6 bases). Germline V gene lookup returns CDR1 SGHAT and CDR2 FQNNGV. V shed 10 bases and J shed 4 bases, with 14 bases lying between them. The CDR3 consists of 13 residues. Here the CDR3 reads CATSRDLYNEQFF. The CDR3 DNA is TGTGCCACCTCCCGGGACTTATACAATGAGCAGTTCTTC.

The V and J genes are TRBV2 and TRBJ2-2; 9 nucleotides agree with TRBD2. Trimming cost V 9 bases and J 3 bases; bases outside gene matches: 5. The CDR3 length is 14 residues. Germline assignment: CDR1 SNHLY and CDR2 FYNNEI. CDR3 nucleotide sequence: TGTGCCAGAGGCGGGAGGGATTACACCGGGGAGCTGTTTTTT. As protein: CARGGRDYTGELFF.

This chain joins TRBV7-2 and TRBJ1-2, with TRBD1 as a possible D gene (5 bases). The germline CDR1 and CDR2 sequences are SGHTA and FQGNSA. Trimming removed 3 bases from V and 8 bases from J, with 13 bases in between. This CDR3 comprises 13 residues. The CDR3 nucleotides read TGTGCCAGCAGCTTTTGGACAATTAAAGGCTACACCTTC. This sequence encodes CASSFWTIKGYTF.

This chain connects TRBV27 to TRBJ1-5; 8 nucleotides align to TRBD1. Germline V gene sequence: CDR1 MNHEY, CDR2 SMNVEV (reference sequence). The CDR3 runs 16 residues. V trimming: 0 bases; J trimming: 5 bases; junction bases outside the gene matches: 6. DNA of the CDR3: TGTGCCAGCAGTTTATCCGCGGGACAGGCCTATCAGCCCCAGCATTTT. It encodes CASSLSAGQAYQPQHF.

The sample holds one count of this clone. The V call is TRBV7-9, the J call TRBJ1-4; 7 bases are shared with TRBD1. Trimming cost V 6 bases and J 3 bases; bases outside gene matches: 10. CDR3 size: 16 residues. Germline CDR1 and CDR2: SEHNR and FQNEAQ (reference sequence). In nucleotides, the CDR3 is TGTGCCAGCAGAGAGTTAGGGGGCGAAGCTAATGAAAAACTGTTTTTT. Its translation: CASRELGGEANEKLFF.

CDR3 DNA sequence: TGTGCCAGCAGACCCGGGACAGAAGATACGCAGTATTTT. Translation gives CASRPGTEDTQYF. The rearrangement links TRBV5-4 to TRBJ2-3; 7 bases match TRBD1. The CDR3 is 13 residues long. The V and J ends lost 5 bases and 5 bases, in that order; junction bases with no gene match: 5. Germline V gene sequence: CDR1 SGHNT, CDR2 YYREEE (reference sequence).

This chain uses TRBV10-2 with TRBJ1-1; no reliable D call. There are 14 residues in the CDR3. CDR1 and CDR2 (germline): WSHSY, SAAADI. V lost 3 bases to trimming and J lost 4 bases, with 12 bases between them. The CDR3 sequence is CASSDYPTGTEAFF. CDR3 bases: TGCGCCAGCAGTGACTACCCAACCGGCACTGAAGCTTTCTTT.

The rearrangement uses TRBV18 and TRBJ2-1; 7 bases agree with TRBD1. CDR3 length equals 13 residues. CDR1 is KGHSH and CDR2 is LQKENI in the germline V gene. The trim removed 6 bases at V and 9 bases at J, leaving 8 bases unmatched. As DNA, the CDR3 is TGTGCCAGCTCGACACTAGGGGGCCTTGAGCAGTTCTTC. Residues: CASSTLGGLEQFF.

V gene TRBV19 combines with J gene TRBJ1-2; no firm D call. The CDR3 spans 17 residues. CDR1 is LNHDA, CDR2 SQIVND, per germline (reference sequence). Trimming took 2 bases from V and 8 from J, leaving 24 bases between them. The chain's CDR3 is CASSIRESFSLIGGYTF. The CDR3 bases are TGTGCCAGTAGTATAAGGGAGAGTTTTTCCCTTATAGGAGGCTACACCTTC.

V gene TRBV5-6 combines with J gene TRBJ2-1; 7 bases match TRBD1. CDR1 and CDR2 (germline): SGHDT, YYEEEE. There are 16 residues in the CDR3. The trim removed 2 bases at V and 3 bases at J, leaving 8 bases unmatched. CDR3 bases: TGTGCCAGCAGCTTAGTCGGGACAGTGGACTACAATGAGCAGTTCTTC. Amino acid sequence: CASSLVGTVDYNEQFF.